The source of this TCR beta chain is a study of T cells in Graves' hyperthyroidism and ophthalmopathy. Researchers took RNA transcripts and amplified the TCR beta CDR3 regions from them. Researchers ran a first-round RT-PCR on the TCR CDR3 using the HTBI primer set. TCRdb passed the multiplex PCR reads through MiXCR, listing each CDR3 protein once. Among approximately 740,000 distinct CDR3 sequences listed, approximately 14% were seen once. V lost 5 bases, J lost 12 bases, and 4 bases stayed unmatched. Germline assignment: CDR1 MNHNS and CDR2 SASEGT. The CDR3 runs 12 residues. Sequencing was done on a sample of blood. The gene calls are TRBV6-1 and TRBJ2-1; TRBD1 aligns across 10 bases. The TCR sequence derives from a woman between 18 and 29 years old with Graves' hyperthyroidism. This CDR3 reads CASSMGQGRQFF. The CDR3 DNA reads as TGTGCCAGCAGTATGGGACAGGGGAGGCAGTTCTTC.